Listed below are T cell receptor beta chains from one sample, sequenced in a study of PD-1 blockade in mismatch repair-deficient tumors. Method: immunoSEQ multiplex PCR; TCRdb's copy keeps in-frame clones and lacks some. The sample lists about 22,000 clones, about four fifths occurring once. Sequencing used peripheral blood, obtained 2 weeks after starting pembrolizumab. Receptors originate from an adult with mismatch repair-deficient cancer. CDR3s include the opening cysteine and the closing phenylalanine or tryptophan. The D gene is left open where the match is weak. Clone size is not always given. Where it is, it says once, few, many or a class for expanded clones.

DNA: TGTGCCAGCAGTCTCCGGACGGCCGGTTCACCCCTCCACTTT
CDR3: CASSLRTAGSPLHF
D: NA
size: NA
V: TRBV13
J: TRBJ1-6

DNA: TGTGCCAGCAGCTATTCCTTTACGAGATCCTACGAGCAGTACTTC
CDR3: CASSYSFTRSYEQYF
D: NA
size: NA
V: TRBV7-8
J: TRBJ2-7

DNA: TGTGCCAGCAGTGATACCCCTAAGGGCACCGGGGAGCTGTTTTTT
CDR3: CASSDTPKGTGELFF
D: NA
size: NA
V: TRBV6-1
J: TRBJ2-2

DNA: TGTGCCAGCAGGAATGCATGGGCAGGGAGAGAAAACATTCAGTACTTC
CDR3: CASRNAWAGRENIQYF
D: NA
size: NA
V: TRBV6-6
J: TRBJ2-4

DNA: TGTGCCAGCAGCCAAGAAGGTATGAGGAGGGTAACAGATACGCAGTATTTT
CDR3: CASSQEGMRRVTDTQYF
D: NA
size: NA
V: TRBV4-2
J: TRBJ2-3

DNA: TGCGCCAGCAGCCAAGATAAGGAGTTTGCAGATACGCAGTATTTT
CDR3: CASSQDKEFADTQYF
D: NA
size: NA
V: TRBV4-1
J: TRBJ2-3

DNA: TGCGCCAGCAGCCGTGGGTCGGGGGACCCCTACGAGCAGTACTTC
CDR3: CASSRGSGDPYEQYF
D: NA
size: medium-sized
V: TRBV4-3
J: TRBJ2-7

DNA: TGTGCCAGCGGCAGGGGGCTGAGCACAGATACGCAGTATTTT
CDR3: CASGRGLSTDTQYF
D: TRBD1
size: once
V: TRBV27
J: TRBJ2-3

DNA: TGTGCCAGCAGCTCATCCGGGGGCGCCCCCTACGAGCAGTACTTC
CDR3: CASSSSGGAPYEQYF
D: NA
size: NA
V: TRBV7-9
J: TRBJ2-7

DNA: TGTGCCAGCAACCAAGGGAGGGGGTTATTCGAGCAGTTCTTC
CDR3: CASNQGRGLFEQFF
D: NA
size: NA
V: TRBV6-5
J: TRBJ2-1

DNA: TGTGCCAGCAGGGGACAGCACAATCAGCCCCAGCATTTT
CDR3: CASRGQHNQPQHF
D: TRBD1
size: NA
V: TRBV2
J: TRBJ1-5

DNA: TGTGCCAGCAGACTAGGACAGATCGAGACCCAGTACTTC
CDR3: CASRLGQIETQYF
D: NA
size: few
V: TRBV6-6
J: TRBJ2-5

DNA: TGCGCCAGCAGCCAAAGCACCGGGCCACCGGTGGATACGCAGTATTTT
CDR3: CASSQSTGPPVDTQYF
D: NA
size: NA
V: TRBV4-3
J: TRBJ2-3

DNA: TGTGCCAGCAGCTTACGAGGGCGGGAGGGGAATGAGCAGTTCTTC
CDR3: CASSLRGREGNEQFF
D: TRBD2
size: once
V: TRBV7-9
J: TRBJ2-1

DNA: TGTGCCAGCAGGACATGGGGGACAGATACGCAGTATTTT
CDR3: CASRTWGTDTQYF
D: NA
size: NA
V: TRBV6-5
J: TRBJ2-3

DNA: TGTGCCAGCTCACCACTCGCGACTAACTATGGCTACACCTTC
CDR3: CASSPLATNYGYTF
D: NA
size: once
V: TRBV18
J: TRBJ1-2

DNA: TGTGCCAGTCGCGGCCTAGCGGGAGGTCGAGATACGCAGTATTTT
CDR3: CASRGLAGGRDTQYF
D: TRBD2
size: NA
V: TRBV28
J: TRBJ2-3

DNA: TGTGCCAGCAGTGGGCCTGGGGGACAGGGAAGAAACACCATATATTTT
CDR3: CASSGPGGQGRNTIYF
D: TRBD1
size: few
V: TRBV25-1
J: TRBJ1-3

DNA: TGTGCCAGCAGCTTAATGGGGGTTTCCAATTCACCCCTCCACTTT
CDR3: CASSLMGVSNSPLHF
D: NA
size: NA
V: TRBV11-2
J: TRBJ1-6

DNA: TGTGCCAGCAGTTCTCTGGGACAGCTCTCCTACGAGCAGTACTTC
CDR3: CASSSLGQLSYEQYF
D: TRBD1
size: NA
V: TRBV27
J: TRBJ2-7

DNA: TGCGCCAGCAGCCCTTTGGGACAGAGCTCTGGAAACACCATATATTTT
CDR3: CASSPLGQSSGNTIYF
D: TRBD1
size: NA
V: TRBV5-1
J: TRBJ1-3

DNA: TGCGCCAGCAGCCCTGGGACAGGGGTATATGGCTACACCTTC
CDR3: CASSPGTGVYGYTF
D: TRBD1
size: few
V: TRBV5-1
J: TRBJ1-2

DNA: TGTGCCAGCAGTTTATACCCCTATAGCGGTGAGCAGTTCTTC
CDR3: CASSLYPYSGEQFF
D: NA
size: NA
V: TRBV27
J: TRBJ2-1

DNA: TGTGCCAGCAGTTTATCCGGACAGGTCCCCGGGGAGCTGTTTTTT
CDR3: CASSLSGQVPGELFF
D: TRBD1
size: NA
V: TRBV27
J: TRBJ2-2

DNA: TGTGCCAGCAGTGAAGGGGGGGCGCTGGGGGAGCAGTACTTC
CDR3: CASSEGGALGEQYF
D: NA
size: NA
V: TRBV25-1
J: TRBJ2-7

DNA: TGTGCCAGCAGCTCCGGGACTAAAGACACCGGGGAGCTGTTTTTT
CDR3: CASSSGTKDTGELFF
D: TRBD2
size: NA
V: TRBV7-9
J: TRBJ2-2

DNA: TGCGCCAGCAGCTTGGGACAGGGGGCAGAGACCCAGTACTTC
CDR3: CASSLGQGAETQYF
D: TRBD1
size: NA
V: TRBV5-1
J: TRBJ2-5

DNA: TGCGCCAGCAGCCAATCAGGTGCCTCCTCCTACGAGCAGTACTTC
CDR3: CASSQSGASSYEQYF
D: NA
size: NA
V: TRBV4-1
J: TRBJ2-7

DNA: TGTGCCATCAGTGGGACCCGGGGGGCCTACGAGCAGTACTTC
CDR3: CAISGTRGAYEQYF
D: TRBD2
size: NA
V: TRBV10-3
J: TRBJ2-7

DNA: TGTGCCAGCAGTTTGGGCTCTGGGGCCTACAATCAGCCCCAGCATTTT
CDR3: CASSLGSGAYNQPQHF
D: NA
size: NA
V: TRBV28
J: TRBJ1-5

DNA: TGTGCCAGCAGCCCCATCCGGGAGACCGGGGAGCTGTTTTTT
CDR3: CASSPIRETGELFF
D: NA
size: NA
V: TRBV11-2
J: TRBJ2-2

DNA: TGTGCCAGCAGCAAGGGACGGGGATCCAACAATGAGCAGTTCTTC
CDR3: CASSKGRGSNNEQFF
D: NA
size: NA
V: TRBV7-9
J: TRBJ2-1

DNA: TGTGCCAGCAGTGAGAGGGGCCCTACCTACAATGAGCAGTTCTTC
CDR3: CASSERGPTYNEQFF
D: NA
size: NA
V: TRBV6-1
J: TRBJ2-1

DNA: TGCGCCAGCAGCGGGGGACAGTCGACCACGTACGAGCAGTACTTC
CDR3: CASSGGQSTTYEQYF
D: TRBD1
size: NA
V: TRBV5-1
J: TRBJ2-7

DNA: TGCGCCAGCAGGGCGGTTTTTAATGAGCAGTTCTTC
CDR3: CASRAVFNEQFF
D: NA
size: NA
V: TRBV5-1
J: TRBJ2-1

DNA: TGCGCCAGCAGCTTGGTGGGGGCCCCTAACACTGAAGCTTTCTTT
CDR3: CASSLVGAPNTEAFF
D: NA
size: NA
V: TRBV5-1
J: TRBJ1-1

DNA: TGCGCCAGCAGCCCGGAGGGGGCAGTCAAAAACATTCAGTACTTC
CDR3: CASSPEGAVKNIQYF
D: NA
size: NA
V: TRBV5-1
J: TRBJ2-4

DNA: TGTGCCTGGAGGGACCCGGGCTCAAGGGGAACCCAGTACTTC
CDR3: CAWRDPGSRGTQYF
D: NA
size: NA
V: TRBV30
J: TRBJ2-5

DNA: TGTGCCAGCAGTGAGAAGGACACAGATACGCAGTATTTT
CDR3: CASSEKDTDTQYF
D: NA
size: NA
V: TRBV6-4
J: TRBJ2-3

DNA: TGCGCCAGCAGCTTGATGCTAGCGGCTAATGGGGAGCTGTTTTTT
CDR3: CASSLMLAANGELFF
D: TRBD2
size: NA
V: TRBV5-1
J: TRBJ2-2

DNA: TGCGCCAGCAGCTTTTCGTCAGGGCCCACAGATACGCAGTATTTT
CDR3: CASSFSSGPTDTQYF
D: NA
size: NA
V: TRBV5-1
J: TRBJ2-3

DNA: TGTGCCAGCAGTCCGGGACCGCTGAACACTGAAGCTTTCTTT
CDR3: CASSPGPLNTEAFF
D: NA
size: NA
V: TRBV5-6
J: TRBJ1-1

DNA: TGTGCCAGCAGCCCTAATTCGATGGGCTTTGAAGCTTTCTTT
CDR3: CASSPNSMGFEAFF
D: NA
size: NA
V: TRBV28
J: TRBJ1-1

DNA: TGTGCCATCAGTGACGGAACGGACACAGATACGCAGTATTTT
CDR3: CAISDGTDTDTQYF
D: NA
size: NA
V: TRBV10-3
J: TRBJ2-3

DNA: TGTGCCAGCAGTTTTGGGACCTACAATGAGCAGTTCTTC
CDR3: CASSFGTYNEQFF
D: NA
size: NA
V: TRBV27
J: TRBJ2-1

DNA: TGTGCCAGCAGCTTAGCCGGGAGAATAAGGGCGACGGATGAGCAGTTCTTC
CDR3: CASSLAGRIRATDEQFF
D: NA
size: once
V: TRBV11-3
J: TRBJ2-1

DNA: TGTGCCAGCAGCCCCAGCTCTGGGGCCAACGTCCTGACTTTC
CDR3: CASSPSSGANVLTF
D: NA
size: once
V: TRBV14
J: TRBJ2-6

DNA: TGTGCCAGCTCACCTCAACACCCCCAAGAGACCCAGTACTTC
CDR3: CASSPQHPQETQYF
D: NA
size: once
V: TRBV18
J: TRBJ2-5

DNA: TGTGCCAGCAGCTTGGGGTCTGCGGGAAACTACAATGAGCAGTTCTTC
CDR3: CASSLGSAGNYNEQFF
D: NA
size: NA
V: TRBV5-4
J: TRBJ2-1

DNA: TGTGCCAGCAGTTTAAGCCCCAGTCCCTACGAGCAGTACTTC
CDR3: CASSLSPSPYEQYF
D: NA
size: NA
V: TRBV27
J: TRBJ2-7

DNA: TGTGCCAGCAGCGTAGTAACAGGGAGATCACCCACTGAAGCTTTCTTT
CDR3: CASSVVTGRSPTEAFF
D: NA
size: NA
V: TRBV9
J: TRBJ1-1

DNA: TGTGCCAGCAGTGAAGCAGGGTCGGGGGCTCAGCCCCAGCATTTT
CDR3: CASSEAGSGAQPQHF
D: NA
size: medium-sized
V: TRBV6-1
J: TRBJ1-5

DNA: TGTGCCAGCAGTTCACAGGTCGCGGGCACTGAAGCTTTCTTT
CDR3: CASSSQVAGTEAFF
D: NA
size: once
V: TRBV27
J: TRBJ1-1

DNA: TGTGCCAGCAGCCGGGGAGTTAGCAATCAGCCCCAGCATTTT
CDR3: CASSRGVSNQPQHF
D: NA
size: NA
V: TRBV6-5
J: TRBJ1-5

DNA: TGTGCCAGCAGCTTGGGGACTGCTTCCTACAATGAGCAGTTCTTC
CDR3: CASSLGTASYNEQFF
D: NA
size: once
V: TRBV28
J: TRBJ2-1

DNA: TGTGCCAGTAGGCTGGTGCGGGGCGGAAACAATCAGCCCCAGCATTTT
CDR3: CASRLVRGGNNQPQHF
D: NA
size: NA
V: TRBV19
J: TRBJ1-5

DNA: TGTGCCAGCAGCCAAGGCTACGGGGAGCTGTTTTTT
CDR3: CASSQGYGELFF
D: NA
size: once
V: TRBV4-2
J: TRBJ2-2

DNA: TGTGCCATCAGTGTGAGTTCGGGCACAGATACGCAGTATTTT
CDR3: CAISVSSGTDTQYF
D: NA
size: NA
V: TRBV10-3
J: TRBJ2-3

DNA: TGTGCCAGCAGTTACTCCCGAACAGGGGATCAGCCCCAGCATTTT
CDR3: CASSYSRTGDQPQHF
D: TRBD1
size: NA
V: TRBV6-7
J: TRBJ1-5

DNA: TGTGCCTGGACCCAGACTAGCGGGAGTAAGTTCTTC
CDR3: CAWTQTSGSKFF
D: TRBD2
size: NA
V: TRBV30
J: TRBJ2-1